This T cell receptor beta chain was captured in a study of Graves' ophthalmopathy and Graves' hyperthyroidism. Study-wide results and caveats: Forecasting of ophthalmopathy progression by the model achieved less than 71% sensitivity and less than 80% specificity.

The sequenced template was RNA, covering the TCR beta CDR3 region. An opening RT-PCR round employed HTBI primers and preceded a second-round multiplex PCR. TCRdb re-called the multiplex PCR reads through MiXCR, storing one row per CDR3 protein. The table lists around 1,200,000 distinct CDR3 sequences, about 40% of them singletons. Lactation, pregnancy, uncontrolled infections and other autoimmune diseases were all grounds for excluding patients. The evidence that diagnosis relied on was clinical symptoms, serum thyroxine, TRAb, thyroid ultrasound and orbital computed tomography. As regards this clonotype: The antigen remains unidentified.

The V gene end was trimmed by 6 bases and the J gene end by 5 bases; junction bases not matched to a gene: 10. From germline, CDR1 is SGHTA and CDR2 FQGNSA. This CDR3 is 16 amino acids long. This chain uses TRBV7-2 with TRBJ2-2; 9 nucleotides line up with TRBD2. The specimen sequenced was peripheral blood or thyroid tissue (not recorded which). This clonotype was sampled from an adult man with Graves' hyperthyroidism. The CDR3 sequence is CASSFNSGRGTGELFF. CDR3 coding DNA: TGTGCCAGCAGTTTTAATAGCGGGAGAGGGACCGGGGAGCTGTTTTTT.